This TCR beta chain was recovered during a study of tissue T cells after allogeneic stem cell transplantation. Sequenced by immunoSEQ multiplex PCR; TCRdb stores in-frame clones only, minus some. The table lists over 15,000 clones, roughly three quarters of them singletons, with 0.85% to 0.95% in the top ten. The V end was cut by 2 bases, the J end by 0 bases, with 2 bases between. The CDR3 has 13 amino acids. The germline V gene encodes CDR1 LGHNA and CDR2 YSYQKL. Study-wide results and caveats: Anatomically similar tissues had similar TCR repertoires within each patient. Alloreactivity or antigen specificity of tissue TCRs was not determined; some clones might be host cells. Only a limited share of tissue TCRs appeared in blood or spleen. Across patients, clones rarely overlapped, yet motif clusters were shared tissue-specifically.

Remarks on this clone: Its specificity is unknown. The gene symbols are mouse symbols. The read ends 1 residue early relative to the CDR3; the germline J gene fills the gap.

Sequenced input: spleen. This chain links TRBV2 with TRBJ1-3; D remains unclear. This sequence originates from a female BALB/c mouse in good health. The mice in this strain carry MHC haplotype H2-d. This CDR3 reads CASSQPSGNTLYF. The CDR3 bases that were read are TGTGCCAGCAGCCAACCTTCTGGAAATACGCTCTAT.